Detailed here is one T cell receptor beta chain. The length of the CDR3 is 14 residues. The V end lost 1 base, the J end lost 5 bases, and 11 bases lay between the germline ends. The germline V gene encodes CDR1 SGHTA and CDR2 FQGNSA. Symptom resolution, clearance, or two negative PCRs marked donors in Cohort 3 as recovered. This specimen comes from a study of blood T cell repertoires in COVID-19. Study as a whole: PBMCs, B-cell-depleted T cells, or T cells provided the cDNA or gDNA that made up the material.

Here immunoSEQ multiplex PCR was the method, and the copy in TCRdb shows in-frame clones only, minus some. Of about 380,000 clones in the sample, roughly 90% were seen once. The sequence derives from a woman younger than 45 who had recovered from COVID-19. This sequence joins TRBV7-2 and TRBJ1-2; D possibly corresponds to TRBD1 (5 bases). Sequenced: PBMCs or T cells enriched from blood (not recorded which). The chain's CDR3 is CASSLVGAPYGYTF. DNA of the CDR3: TGTGCCAGCAGCTTAGTAGGGGCTCCATATGGCTACACCTTC.